The clone carrying this T cell receptor (beta chain) was picked up many times. The lymph nodes were axillary draining lymph nodes from breast cancer patients. The germline V gene encodes CDR1 GTSNPN and CDR2 SVGIG (reference sequence). V shed 0 bases and J 6 bases; nucleotides not matched to a gene: 17. The CDR3 runs 17 residues. TCRdb processed the multiplex PCR reads anew with MiXCR; each CDR3 protein has one entry. The sample contains some 130,000 distinct CDR3 sequences, less than 25% of which appear only once. This sample is drawn from a study of breast tumors, draining lymph nodes, adjacent tissues.

The sequence derives from a female donor with breast cancer. Some clones in this sample may be carry-over from other donors' samples. Sequenced material: axillary lymph node tissue. This sequence joins TRBV30 and TRBJ2-7, with 7 bases fitting TRBD2. CDR3 sequence: CAWSVEGGLLIPSEQYF. The CDR3 nucleotides are TGTGCCTGGAGTGTCGAGGGAGGGCTTTTAATCCCTTCCGAGCAGTACTTC. Looking up the rest from reference TRBV30 and TRBJ2-7 gives the full variable domain: SQTIHQWPATLVQPVGSPLSLECTVEGTSNPNLYWYRQAAGRGLQLLFYSVGIGQISSEVPQNLSASRPQDRQFILSSKKLLLSDSGFYLCAWSVEGGLLIPSEQYFGPGTRLTVT.